This T cell receptor (beta chain) comes out of a study of shared clonotypes between healthy human individuals. General study findings and limits: Across subsets, estimated richness was generally greater for naive than for memory populations. A handful of donors had 4% to 5% of their naive CD4 clonotypes in common.

CDR3 length equals 15 residues. Between the trimmed V and J ends, which lost 1 base and 4 bases, there was a span of 12 bases. Looked up from germline, CDR1 is SGHRS and CDR2 is YFSETQ. Regarding this clone: The antigen is not known.

Assay: immunoSEQ multiplex PCR; the TCRdb copy retains only in-frame clones and omits some. The data show over a million clones, roughly 97% seen once. The clonotype comes from a man aged 25 to 45 in good health. The chain employs TRBV5-1 and TRBJ2-1, with unresolved D. Source material: naive CD4+ T cells sorted from blood. The sample's subset: CD45RA+ positively selected. In DNA form, the CDR3 reads TGCGCCAGCAGCTTGACTCCGGAGTCTTACAATGAGCAGTTCTTC. As protein: CASSLTPESYNEQFF.